The 31 T cell receptor beta chains below were found in one sample sequenced in a study of shared clonotypes between healthy human individuals. TCRdb's table, derived via immunoSEQ multiplex PCR, lists solely in-frame clones and lacks some. The table lists 2,500,000 or so clones, under 95% of them singletons, with about 0.36% in the top ten. The sample comprised naive CD4+ T cells from PBMCs. As to subset: CD45RA+ positively selected. These receptor sequences come from a man aged 18-30 years in good health. Some clones in this sample may be carry-over from other donors' samples.

This chain uses TRBV5-1 with TRBJ2-1, with D tentatively TRBD2 (5 bases). Germline CDR1 SGHRS, CDR2 YFSETQ. V was trimmed by 4 bases and J by 1 base, leaving 9 bases between them. The CDR3 loop spans 14 amino acids. As DNA, the CDR3 is TGCGCCAGCAGCGGGAGTGGGTCCTACAATGAGCAGTTCTTC. It translates to CASSGSGSYNEQFF.

Details on this clone: The germline gene is not matched at one end of the junction; a read error may be the cause. This chain joins TRBV2 and TRBJ1-2, with no clear D. Germline CDR1 reads SNHLY; CDR2 reads FYNNEI. CDR3 length: 12 residues. CDR3 in amino acids: CASRDHLGYLLF. In DNA, the CDR3 is TGTGCCAGCAGGGACCACCTCGGGTACCTCCTCTTC.

This chain joins TRBV19 and TRBJ2-3, with D possibly being TRBD2 (5 bases). The CDR3 extends over 14 amino acids. Germline V lookup: CDR1 LNHDA, CDR2 SQIVND (reference sequence). V lost 5 bases and J lost 2, with 11 bases in between. The CDR3 region is CASSQLVNTDTQYF. The CDR3 bases are TGTGCCAGTAGTCAACTAGTAAACACAGATACGCAGTATTTT.

V and J are TRBV27 and TRBJ1-6; TRBD1 matches at 8 bases. Looked up from germline, CDR1 is MNHEY and CDR2 is SMNVEV (reference sequence). V lost 6 bases to trimming and J lost 0 bases; unmatched junction nucleotides: 7. This CDR3 spans 17 amino acids. CDR3 residues: CASRLGQGSSYNSPLHF. The CDR3 DNA follows: TGTGCCAGCAGGCTCGGACAGGGCAGCTCCTATAATTCACCCCTCCACTTT.

The chain links TRBV30 to TRBJ2-2; no clear D. V was cut by 0 bases and J by 6 bases, with 14 bases left in between. The CDR3 consists of 15 residues. Germline V gene sequence: CDR1 GTSNPN, CDR2 SVGIG (reference sequence). The CDR3 sequence: CAWSVPDGPPGELFF. Here the CDR3 DNA reads TGTGCCTGGAGTGTACCCGACGGACCCCCCGGGGAGCTGTTTTTT.

DNA of the CDR3: TGCGCCAGCAGCTTGGCTGGACAGGCAAACACCGGGGAGCTGTTTTTT. The encoded protein is CASSLAGQANTGELFF. The J gene is TRBJ2-2, the V gene TRBV5-1, with 7 bases identical to TRBD1. CDR3 length equals 16 residues. CDR1 and CDR2 (germline): SGHRS, YFSETQ. After removal of 0 bases from V and 2 bases from J, the junction contained 4 bases not matched to a gene.

This clone was recorded only once. The rearrangement uses TRBV7-2 and TRBJ1-4, with unresolved D. The germline gives CDR1 SGHTA, CDR2 FQGNSA. The CDR3 sequence is 14 residues long. Trimming took off 4 bases at V and 5 bases at J, with 11 bases between the two ends. As DNA, the CDR3 is TGTGCCAGCAGCTCCGGGCCACTGAATGAAAAACTGTTTTTT. It codes for CASSSGPLNEKLFF.

The V gene is TRBV30, the J gene TRBJ2-7; 10 nucleotides line up with TRBD2. Trimming removed 3 bases from V and 7 bases from J; junction bases left unmatched: 6. CDR1 GTSNPN and CDR2 SVGIG come from the germline V gene (reference sequence). CDR3 length: 13 amino acids. The CDR3 bases are TGTGCCTGGAGGGCTAGCGGGAGTTGGGAGCAGTACTTC. This translates into CAWRASGSWEQYF.

The genes are TRBV7-2 and TRBJ1-5; D perhaps matches TRBD1 (6 bases). In germline, CDR1 is SGHTA, CDR2 FQGNSA. Trimming cost V 1 base and J 7 bases, with 11 bases left between them. CDR3 size: 14 residues. For the CDR3, the DNA is TGTGCCAGCAGCTTAGACAGGGACGTCCAGCCCCAGCATTTT. Protein product: CASSLDRDVQPQHF.

The CDR3 coding sequence is TGTGCCTCCAGGGCAAATGAGGAAAAACTGTTTTTT. As protein: CASRANEEKLFF. This chain uses TRBV30 with TRBJ1-4; D perhaps matches TRBD1 (5 bases). This CDR3 has 12 residues. Germline V gene lookup returns CDR1 GTSNPN and CDR2 SVGIG (reference sequence). V was pared by 7 bases and J by 8 bases, with 14 bases between.

V usage is TRBV28 and J usage is TRBJ1-5; D gene unclear. V was trimmed by 2 bases and J by 0 bases, leaving 17 bases between them. Per germline, CDR1 MDHEN and CDR2 SYDVKM. The CDR3 loop spans 18 amino acids. Here the CDR3 DNA reads TGTGCCAGCAGTTTAGGTGGGTTATCAGCAAATAGCAATCAGCCCCAGCATTTT. This translates into CASSLGGLSANSNQPQHF.

V gene TRBV7-3 combines with J gene TRBJ2-2; 11 nucleotides line up with TRBD2. This CDR3 has 15 residues. Per germline, CDR1 SGHTA and CDR2 FQGTGA. The J segment lost 4 bases and the V segment lost 8 bases, leaving 6 bases of the junction unmatched. CDR3 in DNA: TGTGCCAGCGGCAAAGGACTAGCGGGCACCGGGGAGCTGTTTTTT. Its translation: CASGKGLAGTGELFF.

The rearrangement links TRBV4-3 to TRBJ2-3; 8 bases line up with TRBD2. After removal of 4 bases from V and 0 bases from J, the junction contained 6 bases not matched to a gene. CDR1 is LGHNA, CDR2 YSLEER, per germline. The CDR3 totals 16 residues. CDR3 sequence: CASSLSGGTSTDTQYF. DNA of the CDR3: TGCGCCAGCAGCCTAAGCGGGGGAACTAGCACAGATACGCAGTATTTT.

V and J are TRBV18 and TRBJ2-1, with TRBD2 matching over 11 bases. Germline V gene data show CDR1 as KGHSH and CDR2 as LQKENI. CDR3 length: 17 amino acids. V was pared by 5 bases and J by 1 base, with 7 bases of the junction left unmatched. The DNA for the CDR3 is TGTGCCAGCTCAACTACTAGCGGGAGCGCGTCCTACAATGAGCAGTTCTTC. This sequence encodes CASSTTSGSASYNEQFF.

Here the CDR3 reads CASGGQGDSPLHF. The CDR3 DNA is TGTGCCAGCGGCGGACAGGGTGATTCACCCCTCCACTTT. The V call is TRBV2, the J call TRBJ1-6; 8 bases map to TRBD1. Germline V CDR1 and CDR2: SNHLY, FYNNEI. CDR3 size: 13 residues. J was trimmed by 8 bases and V by 8 bases; bases with no gene match: 5.

The chain recombines TRBV5-1 with TRBJ2-1, with D tentatively TRBD2 (6 bases). This CDR3 is built from 13 residues. Germline-derived CDR1 and CDR2 are SGHRS and YFSETQ. V shed 3 bases and J shed 5 bases, with 9 bases lying between them. This chain's CDR3 is CASSWTKDNEQFF. DNA of the CDR3: TGCGCCAGCAGCTGGACTAAGGACAATGAGCAGTTCTTC.

The V gene is TRBV30, the J gene TRBJ2-3, with a possible D match to TRBD2 (5 bases). The CDR3 sequence is 13 residues long. Germline V lookup: CDR1 GTSNPN, CDR2 SVGIG (reference sequence). V was trimmed by 2 bases and J by 10 bases, leaving 16 bases between them. CDR3 sequence (DNA): TGTGCCTGGAGTCCCCTCCCACCAGCGGCGCAGTATTTT. This sequence encodes CAWSPLPPAAQYF.

The chain links TRBV29-1 to TRBJ1-3; D is perhaps TRBD1 (5 bases). This CDR3 is 15 amino acids long. The V end lost 4 bases, the J end lost 2 bases, and 15 bases lay between the germline ends. In germline, CDR1 is SQVTM, CDR2 ANQGSEA. The CDR3 region is CSVGRDSRTGNTIYF. CDR3 coding DNA: TGCAGCGTTGGTCGGGACTCCCGGACTGGAAACACCATATATTTT.

This clone was seen only a few times. V usage is TRBV7-3 and J usage is TRBJ2-2, with a weak D call TRBD1 (6 bases). Trimming shortened V by 5 bases and J by 5 bases, and 12 bases separated the two germline ends. CDR1 is SGHTA and CDR2 is FQGTGA in the germline V gene. This CDR3 has 14 residues. CDR3 sequence reads: CASSTRDNTGELFF. CDR3 sequence (DNA): TGTGCCAGCAGCACCAGGGACAATACCGGGGAGCTGTTTTTT.

The chain links TRBV5-1 to TRBJ2-5, with TRBD1 identical over 8 bases. CDR1 is SGHRS, CDR2 YFSETQ, per germline. V shed 4 bases, J shed 5 bases, and the junction held 10 bases outside the gene matches. This CDR3 comprises 15 residues. This chain's CDR3 is CASSLTDREVETQYF. CDR3 coding DNA: TGCGCCAGCAGCCTAACGGACAGGGAAGTGGAGACCCAGTACTTC. Variable domain in full (rest from reference TRBV5-1 and TRBJ2-5): KAGVTQTPRYLIKTRGQQVTLSCSPISGHRSVSWYQQTPGQGLQFLFEYFSETQRNKGNFPGRFSGRQFSNSRSEMNVSTLELGDSALYLCASSLTDREVETQYFGPGTRLLVL.

The DNA for the CDR3 is TGTGCCAGCAGGACCGGGACTAGCGGTCGGGGTGAGCAGTTCTTC. Protein: CASRTGTSGRGEQFF. The chain combines TRBV28 with TRBJ2-1, with 11 bases that match TRBD2. The CDR3 is 15 amino acids. Germline CDR1 and CDR2: MDHEN and SYDVKM. J was trimmed by 9 bases and V by 6 bases; bases with no gene match: 10. Together with reference TRBV28 and TRBJ2-1, the CDR3 gives the full variable domain: DVKVTQSSRYLVKRTGEKVFLECVQDMDHENMFWYRQDPGLGLRLIYFSYDVKMKEKGDIPEGYSVSREKKERFSLILESASTNQTSMYLCASRTGTSGRGEQFFGPGTRLTVL.

This rearrangement joins TRBV2 to TRBJ2-3; 7 nucleotides match TRBD1. With V trimmed by 4 bases and J by 4 bases, 5 bases remained unmatched. This CDR3 spans 14 amino acids. CDR1 and CDR2 (germline): SNHLY, FYNNEI. CDR3 in amino acids: CASSAQGQADTQYF. CDR3 bases: TGTGCCAGCAGTGCACAGGGGCAGGCAGATACGCAGTATTTT.

The chain recombines TRBV5-1 with TRBJ2-7; no definite D call. The CDR3 has 14 residues. From germline, CDR1 is SGHRS and CDR2 YFSETQ. The V gene lost 3 bases and the J gene lost 6 bases, with 16 bases spanning the gap. The CDR3 is CASSSSPSPREQYF. CDR3 nucleotides: TGCGCCAGCAGCTCTAGTCCATCGCCACGCGAGCAGTACTTC.

The gene calls are TRBV30 and TRBJ2-2; 8 bases are a match to TRBD2. After removal of 5 bases from V and 6 bases from J, the junction contained 2 bases not matched to a gene. The CDR3 is 12 residues long. Per germline, CDR1 GTSNPN and CDR2 SVGIG (reference sequence). In nucleotides, the CDR3 is TGTGCCTGGGGAGCGGGAGCCGGGGAGCTGTTTTTT. This gives the protein CAWGAGAGELFF.

V usage is TRBV14 and J usage is TRBJ2-7; 7 bases match TRBD2. The CDR3 totals 16 residues. CDR1 SGHDN and CDR2 FVKESK come from the germline V gene. V shed 0 bases, J shed 4 bases, and the junction held 9 bases outside the gene matches. CDR3 bases: TGTGCCAGCAGCCAAGATTTCAGGGAGGGCCCTTACGAGCAGTACTTC. Amino acid sequence: CASSQDFREGPYEQYF.

The chain recombines TRBV9 with TRBJ2-7; 13 bases agree with TRBD2. CDR1 and CDR2 (germline): SGDLS, YYNGEE. V shed 4 bases, J shed 5 bases, and the junction held 6 bases outside the gene matches. The CDR3 has 15 amino acids. In DNA, the CDR3 is TGTGCCAGCAGCAGGGGACTAGCGGGGAAAAACGAGCAGTACTTC. Amino acids: CASSRGLAGKNEQYF.

Details on this clone: The same CDR3 also results from other DNA sequences found in this sample. The V gene is TRBV7-9, the J gene TRBJ1-3, with D unresolved. Looked up from germline, CDR1 is SEHNR and CDR2 is FQNEAQ (reference sequence). V shed 1 base and J shed 4 bases, with 8 bases lying between them. CDR3 length equals 14 residues. The DNA for the CDR3 is TGTGCCAGCAGCTTAGTTCCAGGAGGAAACACCATATATTTT. Translated: CASSLVPGGNTIYF.

The rearrangement links TRBV14 to TRBJ1-1; D not resolved. Germline V lookup: CDR1 SGHDN, CDR2 FVKESK. V lost 0 bases, J lost 1 base, and 6 bases lay in between. CDR3 length equals 14 residues. Here the CDR3 DNA reads TGTGCCAGCAGCCAAGATCGGGGGAACACTGAAGCTTTCTTT. It encodes CASSQDRGNTEAFF. Combining the CDR3 with reference TRBV14 and TRBJ1-1 gives the whole variable domain EAGVTQFPSHSVIEKGQTVTLRCDPISGHDNLYWYRRVMGKEIKFLLHFVKESKQDESGMPNNRFLAERTGGTYSTLKVQPAELEDSGVYFCASSQDRGNTEAFFGQGTRLTVV.

The chain uses TRBV4-3 and TRBJ2-3, with D perhaps matching TRBD2 (6 bases). Trimming removed 0 bases at V and 1 base at J, with 14 bases between. This CDR3 contains 17 residues. Germline loops: CDR1 LGHNA, CDR2 YSLEER. The CDR3, as DNA: TGCGCCAGCAGCCAAGATCCACAGGAGGGAGGCACAGATACGCAGTATTTT. Protein product: CASSQDPQEGGTDTQYF.

In DNA, the CDR3 is TGTGCCAGCAGTAGGGAACCACGGTCCTACGAGCAGTACTTC. Translation: CASSREPRSYEQYF. V and J are TRBV6-6 and TRBJ2-7; D not certain. The CDR3 runs to 14 residues. The V gene's germline CDR1 is MNHNY and CDR2 SVGAGI (reference sequence). V shed 5 bases and J shed 1 base, with 12 bases lying between them.

The V call is TRBV9, the J call TRBJ2-1; D unresolved. The CDR3 runs 15 residues. Per the germline V gene, CDR1 is SGDLS and CDR2 is YYNGEE. V was cut by 4 bases and J by 5 bases, with 16 bases left in between. CDR3 coding DNA: TGTGCCAGCAGCCCGACCACCTACCCCCACAATGAGCAGTTCTTC. Residues: CASSPTTYPHNEQFF.